The text below deals with one T cell receptor (beta chain). This sample was included in a study of blood T cell repertoires in COVID-19. Study background: Sources were T cells, B-cell-depleted T cells, or PBMCs; the material itself was cDNA or gDNA.

Germline-derived CDR1 and CDR2 are SGHTA and FQGNSA. V gave up 4 bases and J gave up 2 bases, with 11 bases separating them. The CDR3 runs to 15 residues. Authors' analysis steps: It was from reference gene primer amplification that nucleated cell counts were estimated. Sequencing was performed with immunoSEQ multiplex PCR; in TCRdb, only in-frame clones are kept and a portion is missing. From that table come the V and J calls and clone size; the DNA was used to work out D and trimming. Among about 40,000 clones listed, roughly 85% were seen once. Material: peripheral blood. The chain uses TRBV7-2 and TRBJ2-2; D uncertain. The TCR comes from a human donor in a cohort sampled during active COVID-19. The CDR3 DNA follows: TGTGCCAGCAGCTGGTCCTCGACTAACACCGGGGAGCTGTTTTTT. Protein sequence: CASSWSSTNTGELFF. The full variable domain, its missing parts supplied by reference TRBV7-2 and TRBJ2-2, is GAGVSQSPSNKVTEKGKDVELRCDPISGHTALYWYRQSLGQGLEFLIYFQGNSAPDKSGLPSDRFSAERTGGSVSTLTIQRTQQEDSAVYLCASSWSSTNTGELFFGEGSRLTVL.